Here is one T cell receptor beta chain with its context. The data were obtained in a study of blood T cell repertoires in COVID-19. Study in general: Sites across the United States, Italy and Spain contributed samples from acute and convalescent COVID-19. Sample material is recorded as cDNA or gDNA derived from T cells, B-cell-depleted T cells, or PBMCs.

There are 13 residues in the CDR3. V trimming: 11 bases; J trimming: 6 bases; junction bases outside the gene matches: 9. Germline V gene lookup returns CDR1 MGHDK and CDR2 SYGVNS. In the study's own analysis: Quantification of nucleated cells was approximated via reference gene primer amplification. This table comes from immunoSEQ multiplex PCR, and its TCRdb copy is limited to in-frame clones, with some not included. Clone size and the V and J calls come from that table; the DNA yielded D and trimming. Found here are around 50,000 clones, approximately 90% of them singletons; the top ten hold approximately 6%. The Seattle patients, enrolled during active infection, were followed longitudinally.

The sequenced sample consisted of peripheral blood. The receptor was derived from a woman in her sixties with COVID-19, enrolled during active disease. The rearrangement joins TRBV25-1 to TRBJ1-5; 8 bases map to TRBD1. The CDR3: CAAQGDFSQPQHF. The CDR3 coding sequence is TGTGCCGCACAGGGGGATTTTAGTCAGCCCCAGCATTTT. Full variable domain (missing parts from reference TRBV25-1 and TRBJ1-5): EADIYQTPRYLVIGTGKKITLECSQTMGHDKMYWYQQDPGMELHLIHYSYGVNSTEKGDLSSESTVSRIRTEHFPLTLESARPSHTSQYLCAAQGDFSQPQHFGDGTRLSIL.